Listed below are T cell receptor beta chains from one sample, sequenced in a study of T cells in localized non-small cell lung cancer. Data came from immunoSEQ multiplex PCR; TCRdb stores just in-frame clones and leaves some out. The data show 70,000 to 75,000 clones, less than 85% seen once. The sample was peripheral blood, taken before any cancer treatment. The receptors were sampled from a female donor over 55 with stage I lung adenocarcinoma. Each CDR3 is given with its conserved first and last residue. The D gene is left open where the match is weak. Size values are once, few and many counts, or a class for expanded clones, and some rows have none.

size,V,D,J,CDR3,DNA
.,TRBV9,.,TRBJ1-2,CASSVDPFQGYNGYTF,TGTGCCAGCAGCGTAGACCCCTTCCAGGGGTACAATGGCTACACCTTC
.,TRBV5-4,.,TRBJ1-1,CASSTDGENTEAFF,TGTGCCAGCAGCACGGACGGGGAGAACACTGAAGCTTTCTTT
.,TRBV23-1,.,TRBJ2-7,CASSQATGLYEQYF,TGCGCCAGCAGCCAAGCGACAGGTCTCTACGAGCAGTACTTC
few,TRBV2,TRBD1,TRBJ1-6,CASRRGQGDSPLHF,TGTGCCAGCAGGAGGGGACAGGGGGACTCACCCCTCCACTTT
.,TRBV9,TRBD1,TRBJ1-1,CASSGWDRDRGTEAFF,TGTGCCAGCAGCGGATGGGACAGGGATCGGGGCACTGAAGCTTTCTTT
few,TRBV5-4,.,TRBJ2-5,CASSLVGEGGETQYF,TGTGCCAGCAGCTTGGTGGGGGAGGGGGGAGAGACCCAGTACTTC
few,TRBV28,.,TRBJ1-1,CASSLTWAEAFF,TGTGCCAGCAGTTTAACCTGGGCTGAAGCTTTCTTT
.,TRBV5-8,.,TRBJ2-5,CASRSRGLETQYF,TGTGCCAGCAGGAGCCGGGGGTTAGAGACCCAGTACTTC
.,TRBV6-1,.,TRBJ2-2,CASSEMAGTGELFF,TGTGCCAGCAGTGAAATGGCAGGGACCGGGGAGCTGTTTTTT
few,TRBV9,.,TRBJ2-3,CASTRRSFSTDTQYF,TGTGCCAGCACCCGTAGGTCGTTTTCCACAGATACGCAGTATTTT
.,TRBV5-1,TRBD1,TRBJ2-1,CASSSGQNNEQFF,TGCGCCAGCAGCTCGGGACAGAACAATGAGCAGTTCTTC
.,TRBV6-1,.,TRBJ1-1,CASNEPPNTEAFF,TGTGCCAGCAATGAGCCGCCGAACACTGAAGCTTTCTTT
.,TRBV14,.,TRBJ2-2,CASSPQQGGELFF,TGTGCCAGCAGCCCACAACAGGGCGGGGAGCTGTTTTTT
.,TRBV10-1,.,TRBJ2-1,CASNRETSYNEQFF,TGCGCCAGCAACAGGGAGACCTCCTACAATGAGCAGTTCTTC
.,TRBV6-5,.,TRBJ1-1,CASSYSSEDTEAFF,TGTGCCAGCAGTTACTCAAGCGAGGACACTGAAGCTTTCTTT
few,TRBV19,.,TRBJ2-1,CASSPGSYNEQFF,TGTGCCAGTAGTCCCGGCTCCTACAATGAGCAGTTCTTC
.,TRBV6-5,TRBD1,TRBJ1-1,CASSLSRGPADTEAFF,TGTGCCAGCAGTTTGAGCAGGGGGCCTGCGGACACTGAAGCTTTCTTT
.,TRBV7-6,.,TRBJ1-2,CASSLGGGRGYTF,TGTGCCAGCAGCTTAGGAGGGGGACGAGGCTACACCTTC
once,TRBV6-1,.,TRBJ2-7,CASSEFNEQYF,TGTGCCAGCAGTGAGTTTAACGAGCAGTACTTC
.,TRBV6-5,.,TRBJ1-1,CASSYAANTEAFF,TGTGCCAGCAGTTACGCCGCGAACACTGAAGCTTTCTTT
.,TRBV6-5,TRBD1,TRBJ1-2,CASSYSAGTGGRGYTF,TGTGCCAGCAGTTACTCGGCCGGGACAGGGGGTCGCGGCTACACCTTC
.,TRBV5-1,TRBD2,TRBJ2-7,CASSRTSGVYEQYF,TGCGCCAGCAGCCGGACTAGCGGGGTCTACGAGCAGTACTTC
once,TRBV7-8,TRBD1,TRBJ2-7,CASSYDRGYEQYF,TGTGCCAGCAGCTACGACAGGGGCTACGAGCAGTACTTC
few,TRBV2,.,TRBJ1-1,CASSEGDSNTEAFF,TGTGCCAGCAGTGAAGGGGACTCGAACACTGAAGCTTTCTTT
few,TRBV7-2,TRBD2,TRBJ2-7,CASSLAGTSSYEQYF,TGTGCCAGCAGCTTAGCAGGGACTAGCTCCTACGAGCAGTACTTC
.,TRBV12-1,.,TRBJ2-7,CASSFVRGEISYEQYF,TGTGCCAGCAGCTTTGTCCGAGGGGAGATCTCCTACGAGCAGTACTTC
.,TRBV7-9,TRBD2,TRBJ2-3,CASSLGLDLSTDTQYF,TGTGCCAGCAGCCTCGGACTAGACCTTAGCACAGATACGCAGTATTTT
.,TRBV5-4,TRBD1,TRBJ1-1,CASSWGQAVMNTEAFF,TGTGCCAGCAGCTGGGGACAGGCGGTGATGAACACTGAAGCTTTCTTT
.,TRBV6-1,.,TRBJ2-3,CASSVMGRGADTQYF,TGTGCCAGCAGTGTTATGGGCAGGGGCGCAGATACGCAGTATTTT
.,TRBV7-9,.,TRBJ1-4,CASSLGSATNEKLFF,TGTGCCAGCAGCTTAGGGTCGGCAACTAATGAAAAACTGTTTTTT
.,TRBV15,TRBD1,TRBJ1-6,CATSIDRGHSPLHF,TGTGCCACCAGCATCGACAGGGGTCATTCACCCCTCCACTTT
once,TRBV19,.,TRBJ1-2,CASSSPGGTGANYGYTF,TGTGCCAGTAGTTCCCCGGGAGGTACGGGGGCCAACTATGGCTACACCTTC